Shown below are 4 T cell receptor beta chains from a single sample sequenced in a study of OX40 agonist ivuxolimab in advanced cancers. The data were produced by immunoSEQ multiplex PCR, yet TCRdb's version contains in-frame clones alone and is incomplete. The profile shows about 54,000 clones, around 90% of them singletons. The starting material was CD4+ or CD8+ T cells sorted from blood, obtained in a trial of the OX40 agonist ivuxolimab. Source of these receptors: an adult with an advanced solid tumor such as melanoma, head and neck, liver or kidney cancer.

J is TRBJ2-2 and V is TRBV27; tentatively, D is TRBD2 (6 bases). This CDR3 contains 15 residues. The V end was cut by 4 bases, the J end by 4 bases, with 13 bases between. Looked up from germline, CDR1 is MNHEY and CDR2 is SMNVEV (reference sequence). Here the CDR3 reads CASSSWTIPTGELFF. Written as DNA, the CDR3 is TGTGCCAGCAGTTCCTGGACTATCCCCACCGGGGAGCTGTTTTTT.

This clone was counted a single time. The chain combines TRBV28 with TRBJ1-1, with D tentatively TRBD1 (5 bases). The CDR3 is made up of 15 amino acids. The V gene's germline CDR1 is MDHEN and CDR2 SYDVKM. Trimming removed 2 bases from V and 0 bases from J, with 10 bases in between. The CDR3 sequence is CASSLGGDMNTEAFF. CDR3 bases: TGTGCCAGCAGTTTAGGGGGGGATATGAACACTGAAGCTTTCTTT.

This clone was recorded only once. The gene calls are TRBV9 and TRBJ2-1, with D possibly TRBD1 on 5 matching bases. This CDR3 contains 13 residues. Per germline, CDR1 SGDLS and CDR2 YYNGEE. The V and J ends lost 0 bases and 9 bases respectively, with 10 bases between them. The CDR3 loop reads CASSVGGQGEQFF. In nucleotides, the CDR3 is TGTGCCAGCAGCGTAGGTGGGCAGGGTGAGCAGTTCTTC. The variable domain in full, with the rest retrieved from reference TRBV9 and TRBJ2-1, is DSGVTQTPKHLITATGQRVTLRCSPRSGDLSVYWYQQSLDQGLQFLIQYYNGEERAKGNILERFSAQQFPDLHSELNLSSLELGDSALYFCASSVGGQGEQFFGPGTRLTVL.

The gene calls are TRBV7-2 and TRBJ2-2, with TRBD2 matching 13 bases. The CDR3 spans 17 residues. V lost 4 bases to trimming and J lost 4 bases; unmatched junction nucleotides: 6. Germline loops: CDR1 SGHTA, CDR2 FQGNSA. In nucleotides, the CDR3 is TGTGCCAGCAGCTCGACTAGCGGGAGGCCCCTCACCGGGGAGCTGTTTTTT. Protein: CASSSTSGRPLTGELFF.